Following are 7 T cell receptor beta chains from one sample sequenced in a study of T cell responses to AZD1222 COVID-19 vaccine. Generated by immunoSEQ multiplex PCR, the TCRdb table keeps only in-frame clones and is missing some. The sample holds around 150,000 clones, about nine tenths seen once. Source: peripheral blood, taken on day 0 of AZD1222 vaccination. The receptors were sampled from an adult in good health.

This clone occurred once. This chain links TRBV6-5 with TRBJ2-1; 9 bases are shared with TRBD2. This CDR3 region has 13 residues. CDR1 and CDR2 from the germline V gene are MNHEY and SVGAGI. The junction had 5 bases not matched to a gene; V was cut back by 5 bases and J by 9 bases. The CDR3 nucleotides are TGTGCCAGCAGTCGCGGGAGGGCCGCTGAGCAGTTCTTC. This sequence encodes CASSRGRAAEQFF.

The chain couples TRBV5-5 to TRBJ1-3; TRBD1 is a possible D gene (6 bases). Trimming removed 3 bases from V and 1 base from J, with 14 bases in between. The CDR3 covers 16 residues. Germline V CDR1 and CDR2: SGHKS, YYEKEE (reference sequence). The CDR3 is CASSSGGLVSGNTIYF. Written as DNA, the CDR3 is TGTGCCAGCAGCTCTGGGGGCCTTGTTTCTGGAAACACCATATATTTT.

The rearrangement links TRBV6-6 to TRBJ2-5, with D perhaps matching TRBD1 (6 bases). Germline values: CDR1 MNHNY, CDR2 SVGAGI (reference sequence). Deletions cut 2 bases from V and 5 bases from J, with 15 bases between. The CDR3 runs to 15 residues. DNA of the CDR3: TGTGCCAGCAGTTACCCCAGGGGCTTAGAGGAGACCCAGTACTTC. Translating it yields CASSYPRGLEETQYF.

The chain uses TRBV6-6 and TRBJ2-3; 7 nucleotides match TRBD1. The CDR3 spans 15 residues. Germline V gene lookup returns CDR1 MNHNY and CDR2 SVGAGI (reference sequence). V dropped 7 bases and J dropped 0; count of bases not matched to a gene: 7. The CDR3 bases are TGTGCCAGCACTAACAGGGGAGCTAGCACAGATACGCAGTATTTT. Translation gives CASTNRGASTDTQYF.

This chain joins TRBV11-1 and TRBJ1-2; D possibly corresponds to TRBD1 (5 bases). V gave up 5 bases and J gave up 8 bases, with 18 bases separating them. This CDR3 is built from 14 residues. Germline V CDR1 and CDR2: SGHAT, FQDESV (reference sequence). The CDR3 protein is CASSHGAGPRGYTF. CDR3 coding DNA: TGTGCCAGCAGCCACGGGGCGGGCCCTCGAGGCTACACCTTC.

This chain uses TRBV9 with TRBJ2-3, with D hard to call. The CDR3 length is 15 residues. CDR1 and CDR2 (germline): SGDLS, YYNGEE. V was shortened by 2 bases and J by 0 bases, with 10 bases between the two germline ends. DNA for the CDR3: TGTGCCAGCAGCGTTTATGGGCGGAGCACAGATACGCAGTATTTT. Amino acid sequence: CASSVYGRSTDTQYF.

This chain uses TRBV4-2 with TRBJ2-3; no firm D call. CDR3 length: 13 residues. Trimming pared 0 bases from V and 8 bases from J, leaving 9 bases between. Germline CDR1 and CDR2: LGHNA and YNFKEQ. In DNA form, the CDR3 reads TGTGCCAGCAGCCAAGATGCCCCCGGTACGCAGTATTTT. This encodes CASSQDAPGTQYF.